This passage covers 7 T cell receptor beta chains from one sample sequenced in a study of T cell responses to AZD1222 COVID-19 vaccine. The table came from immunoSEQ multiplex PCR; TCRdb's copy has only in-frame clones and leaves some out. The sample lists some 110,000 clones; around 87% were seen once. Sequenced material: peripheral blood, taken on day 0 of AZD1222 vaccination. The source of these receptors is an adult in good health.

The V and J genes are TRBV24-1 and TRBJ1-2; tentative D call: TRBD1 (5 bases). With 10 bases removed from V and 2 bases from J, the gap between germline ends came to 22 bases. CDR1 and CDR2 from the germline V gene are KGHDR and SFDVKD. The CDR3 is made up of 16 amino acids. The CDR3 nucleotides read TGTGCCACAAGCGACCCCCATGGGGCCCACAACTATGGCTACACCTTC. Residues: CATSDPHGAHNYGYTF.

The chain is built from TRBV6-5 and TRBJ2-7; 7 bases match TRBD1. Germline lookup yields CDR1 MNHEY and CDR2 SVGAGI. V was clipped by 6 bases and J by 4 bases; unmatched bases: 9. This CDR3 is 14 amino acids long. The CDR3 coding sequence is TGTGCCAGCAGCTCAGGGGGTAGTAATTACGAGCAGTACTTC. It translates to CASSSGGSNYEQYF.

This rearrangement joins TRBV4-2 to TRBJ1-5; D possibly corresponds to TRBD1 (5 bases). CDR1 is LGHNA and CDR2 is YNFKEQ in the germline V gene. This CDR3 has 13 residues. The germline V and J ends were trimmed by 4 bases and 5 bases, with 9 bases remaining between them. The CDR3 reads CASSRGGDQPQHF. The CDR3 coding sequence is TGTGCCAGCAGCCGCGGAGGGGATCAGCCCCAGCATTTT.

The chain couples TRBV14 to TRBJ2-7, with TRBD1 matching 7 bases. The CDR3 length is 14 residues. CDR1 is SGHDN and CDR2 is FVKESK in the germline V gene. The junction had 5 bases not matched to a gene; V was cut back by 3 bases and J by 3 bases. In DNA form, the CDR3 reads TGTGCCAGCAGCCACCGGGACAGCTACTACGAGCAGTACTTC. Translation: CASSHRDSYYEQYF.

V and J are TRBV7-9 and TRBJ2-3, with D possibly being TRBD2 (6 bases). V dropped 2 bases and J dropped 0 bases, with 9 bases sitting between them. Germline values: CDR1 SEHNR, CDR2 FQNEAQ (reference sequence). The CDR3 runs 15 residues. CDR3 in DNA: TGTGCCAGCAGCTTAAAGAGCGGGAGCACAGATACGCAGTATTTT. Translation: CASSLKSGSTDTQYF.

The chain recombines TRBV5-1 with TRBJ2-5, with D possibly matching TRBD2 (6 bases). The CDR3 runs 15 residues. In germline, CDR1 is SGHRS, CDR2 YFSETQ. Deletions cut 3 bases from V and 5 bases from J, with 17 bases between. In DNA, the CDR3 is TGCGCCAGCAGCTCCGGGAGCACGGTGCGGGAGACCCAGTACTTC. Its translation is CASSSGSTVRETQYF.

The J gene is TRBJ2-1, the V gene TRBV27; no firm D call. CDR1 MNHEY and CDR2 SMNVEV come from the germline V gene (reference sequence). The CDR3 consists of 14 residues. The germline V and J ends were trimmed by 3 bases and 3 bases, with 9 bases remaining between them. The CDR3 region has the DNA TGTGCCAGCAGTTTCACGCCGGGCTACAATGAGCAGTTCTTC. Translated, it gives CASSFTPGYNEQFF.